The clone carrying this T cell receptor (beta chain) was detected only once. In the original analysis: Reference gene primer amplification yielded estimated nucleated cell counts. TCRdb's copy holds only in-frame clones and misses some; the assay was immunoSEQ multiplex PCR. The V and J calls and clone size are taken from that table; D and trimming were inferred from the DNA. The sample includes 200,000 to 250,000 clones, more than 70% of them seen just once. The data belong to a study of blood T cell repertoires in COVID-19. Study-wide background: Specimens from acute and convalescent COVID-19 originated in the United States, Italy and Spain. The cDNA or gDNA used as material had been derived from T cells, B-cell-depleted T cells, or PBMCs.

The CDR3 is made up of 14 amino acids. Per germline, CDR1 LGHNA and CDR2 YSLEER. V lost 3 bases and J lost 4, with 11 bases in between. The receptor was isolated from a man older than 75 with acute or convalescent COVID-19. The rearrangement joins TRBV4-3 to TRBJ2-3, with D maybe TRBD2 (6 bases). Sequencing was performed on peripheral blood. The CDR3 DNA is TGCGCCAGCAGCCAGGATGGACTATCAGATACGCAGTATTTT. This translates into CASSQDGLSDTQYF.